The 5 T cell receptor beta chains in this list originate from one sample, sequenced in a study of CD8+ T cells in alopecia areata (dated 2018 in TCRdb). Libraries were built with the immunoSEQ multiplex PCR assay. RNA was extracted from all samples and reverse transcribed into cDNA as template for TCR sequencing. TCRdb mirrors the immuneACCESS table, restricted to in-frame sequences. Some clones are absent from its copies; in checked studies, under half trace to an unresolved V gene, and the reason for the others is unknown. Within this sample are about 110,000 clones, with roughly 59% of them counted one time only. The ten top clones hold roughly 20% of the sample. Sequencing was performed on CD8+ T cells sorted from blood. Receptors originate from a human donor in good health.

V is TRBV20-1 and J is TRBJ1-3, with D uncertain. Per the germline V gene, CDR1 is DFQATT and CDR2 is SNEGSKA (reference sequence). The CDR3 is 11 amino acids. The V end lost 3 bases, the J end lost 10 bases, and 10 bases lay between the germline ends. The CDR3 sequence: CSARSRGTIYF. The DNA for the CDR3 is TGCAGTGCTAGGAGTAGAGGGACCATATATTTT.

The V gene is TRBV28, the J gene TRBJ2-3; the match to TRBD2 covers 15 bases. CDR3 length: 16 residues. J was trimmed by 4 bases and V by 5 bases; bases with no gene match: 4. The germline gives CDR1 MDHEN, CDR2 SYDVKM. In DNA form, the CDR3 reads TGTGCCAGCAGTCCCTGGACTAGCGGGGGGGCAGATACGCAGTATTTT. Translated, it gives CASSPWTSGGADTQYF.

The chain carries TRBV15 and TRBJ1-2; maybe TRBD1 (5 bases). CDR1 LNHNV and CDR2 YYDKDF come from the germline V gene (reference sequence). The CDR3 is made up of 16 amino acids. V shed 0 bases and J shed 4 bases, with 15 bases lying between them. The CDR3 reads CATSRDRAREGYGYTF. The CDR3 DNA reads TGTGCCACCAGCAGAGATCGGGCCAGGGAAGGCTATGGCTACACCTTC.

This sequence joins TRBV30 and TRBJ2-7; D ambiguous. Germline assignment: CDR1 GTSNPN and CDR2 SVGIG (reference sequence). Trimming pared 3 bases from V and 5 bases from J, leaving 8 bases between. The length of the CDR3 is 11 residues. The CDR3 sequence: CAWSAYDEQYF. In DNA form, the CDR3 reads TGTGCCTGGAGCGCTTATGACGAGCAGTACTTC.

The V call is TRBV18, the J call TRBJ1-1; the match to TRBD1 covers 9 bases. Germline CDR1 reads KGHSH; CDR2 reads LQKENI. The CDR3 sequence is 16 residues long. J lost 3 bases, V lost 1 base, and 6 bases had no gene match. The CDR3 DNA sequence: TGTGCCAGCTCACCACGGGACAGGGAATTGGACACTGAAGCTTTCTTT. It translates to CASSPRDRELDTEAFF.